Below, 14 T cell receptor beta chains from the same sample are listed, as sequenced in a study of T cells in localized non-small cell lung cancer. Clones were sequenced by immunoSEQ multiplex PCR, and TCRdb holds only the in-frame ones, with some missing. This sample has thousands of clones, with about a third found just once. The sample was lung tumor tissue, taken before any cancer treatment. The receptor set was obtained from a female donor older than 55 with stage I lung adenocarcinoma.

CDR3 sequence reads: CASSLVVPSGNTIYF. The CDR3, as DNA: TGTGCCAGCAGTCTCGTTGTACCCTCTGGAAACACCATATATTTT. J is TRBJ1-3 and V is TRBV11-3; D is ambiguous. The germline CDR1 and CDR2 sequences are SGHNT and YENEEA. V lost 6 bases, J lost 0 bases, and 12 bases lay in between. The CDR3 runs 15 residues.

J is TRBJ2-3 and V is TRBV30; D perhaps matches TRBD2 (7 bases). Trimming stripped 4 bases from V and 1 base from J, with 12 bases between. CDR1 and CDR2 from the germline V gene are GTSNPN and SVGIG (reference sequence). The length of the CDR3 is 14 residues. The CDR3 DNA reads TGTGCCTGGATTAGGGGGGGCCGCACAGATACGCAGTATTTT. Translating it yields CAWIRGGRTDTQYF.

V is TRBV25-1 and J is TRBJ1-3; D is unclear. The CDR3 contains 12 residues. Germline V gives CDR1 MGHDK, CDR2 SYGVNS. The germline V and J ends were trimmed by 2 bases and 9 bases, with 8 bases remaining between them. The CDR3 DNA follows: TGTGCCAGCAGTGAAATTGGCCGCACCATATATTTT. It specifies CASSEIGRTIYF.

This clone came up a few times. The J gene is TRBJ1-1, the V gene TRBV9; D gene ambiguous. The CDR3 consists of 13 residues. From germline, CDR1 is SGDLS and CDR2 YYNGEE. V lost 5 bases and J lost 4, with 12 bases in between. This CDR3 is CASSSDGITEAFF. Here the CDR3 DNA reads TGTGCCAGCAGTTCGGACGGAATCACTGAAGCTTTCTTT.

The gene calls are TRBV10-2 and TRBJ2-4, with D tentatively TRBD2 (5 bases). V lost 3 bases to trimming and J lost 5 bases, with 8 bases between them. Germline V CDR1 and CDR2: WSHSY, SAAADI. CDR3 length: 13 amino acids. CDR3 DNA: TGCGCCAGCAGTGAAAACGGGGAAAACATTCAGTACTTC. It yields the protein CASSENGENIQYF.

This clone has more than one count but fewer than ten. The V call is TRBV11-3, the J call TRBJ2-1; TRBD2 matches at 8 bases. Trimming cost V 5 bases and J 2 bases; bases outside gene matches: 2. This CDR3 has 14 amino acids. Germline V gives CDR1 SGHNT, CDR2 YENEEA. In nucleotides, the CDR3 is TGTGCCAGCAGCCGGGGGGGAACCTACAATGAGCAGTTCTTC. This sequence encodes CASSRGGTYNEQFF.

V and J are TRBV19 and TRBJ2-5; 7 bases map to TRBD1. Looked up from germline, CDR1 is LNHDA and CDR2 is SQIVND (reference sequence). The CDR3 contains 14 residues. The V gene end was trimmed by 5 bases and the J gene end by 5 bases; junction bases not matched to a gene: 8. The CDR3 spells CASSATTGMETQYF. The CDR3 nucleotides are TGTGCCAGTAGTGCCACGACAGGGATGGAGACCCAGTACTTC.

In DNA form, the CDR3 reads TGCAGCGTTGGAGACAGGGGCGGTTCTGGGGCCAACGTCCTGACTTTC. Protein: CSVGDRGGSGANVLTF. The V gene is TRBV29-1, the J gene TRBJ2-6; 8 bases align to TRBD1. Germline loops: CDR1 SQVTM, CDR2 ANQGSEA. The CDR3 covers 16 residues. The trim removed 4 bases at V and 1 base at J, leaving 6 bases unmatched.

This clone occurred a few times. The rearrangement uses TRBV6-1 and TRBJ2-7; D uncertain. The CDR3 has 14 residues. V was cut by 1 base and J by 2 bases, with 9 bases left in between. The germline CDR1 and CDR2 sequences are MNHNS and SASEGT. In DNA, the CDR3 is TGTGCCAGCAGTGAAGGTGCTACCCCCTACGAGCAGTACTTC. It specifies CASSEGATPYEQYF.

The chain combines TRBV11-3 with TRBJ1-1, with D maybe TRBD1 (6 bases). The CDR3 totals 14 residues. Germline assignment: CDR1 SGHNT and CDR2 YENEEA. Trimming left V 5 bases short and J 4 bases short, with 14 bases between. CDR3 sequence (DNA): TGTGCCAGCAGCACACGACAGGCGAGCACTGAAGCTTTCTTT. This gives the protein CASSTRQASTEAFF.

This clone was detected only a few times. The gene calls are TRBV19 and TRBJ2-7; 13 nucleotides align to TRBD2. Germline assignment: CDR1 LNHDA and CDR2 SQIVND (reference sequence). The CDR3 consists of 15 residues. The junction had 2 bases not matched to a gene; V was cut back by 5 bases and J by 1 base. In DNA form, the CDR3 reads TGTGCCAGTAGTCAACTAGCGGGAGGGTCCTACGAGCAGTACTTC. It specifies CASSQLAGGSYEQYF.

Only a few counts were recorded for this clone. The J gene is TRBJ1-1, the V gene TRBV11-3; D possibly corresponds to TRBD1 (5 bases). V was clipped by 6 bases and J by 1 base, with 12 bases between them. CDR1 is SGHNT, CDR2 YENEEA, per germline. This CDR3 has 14 residues. CDR3 in DNA: TGTGCCAGCAGACGGGACCTTAGGAACACTGAAGCTTTCTTT. Translation gives CASRRDLRNTEAFF.

This clone was seen a single time. The chain employs TRBV18 and TRBJ2-5; 10 nucleotides align to TRBD1. The CDR3 totals 15 residues. The germline V gene encodes CDR1 KGHSH and CDR2 LQKENI. V trimming: 5 bases; J trimming: 2 bases; junction bases outside the gene matches: 5. The CDR3 here is CASSAGTGAQETQYF. CDR3 DNA: TGTGCCAGCTCAGCCGGGACAGGGGCACAAGAGACCCAGTACTTC.

The chain couples TRBV15 to TRBJ2-4, with 11 bases aligning to TRBD1. The CDR3 loop spans 19 amino acids. CDR1 is LNHNV, CDR2 YYDKDF, per germline (reference sequence). With 0 bases clipped from V and 2 bases from J, the junction kept 9 bases outside the gene matches. The DNA of the CDR3 is TGTGCCACCAGCAGAGAGAGTGGGGGACAGGGGGAATCCAAAAACATTCAGTACTTC. It yields the protein CATSRESGGQGESKNIQYF.